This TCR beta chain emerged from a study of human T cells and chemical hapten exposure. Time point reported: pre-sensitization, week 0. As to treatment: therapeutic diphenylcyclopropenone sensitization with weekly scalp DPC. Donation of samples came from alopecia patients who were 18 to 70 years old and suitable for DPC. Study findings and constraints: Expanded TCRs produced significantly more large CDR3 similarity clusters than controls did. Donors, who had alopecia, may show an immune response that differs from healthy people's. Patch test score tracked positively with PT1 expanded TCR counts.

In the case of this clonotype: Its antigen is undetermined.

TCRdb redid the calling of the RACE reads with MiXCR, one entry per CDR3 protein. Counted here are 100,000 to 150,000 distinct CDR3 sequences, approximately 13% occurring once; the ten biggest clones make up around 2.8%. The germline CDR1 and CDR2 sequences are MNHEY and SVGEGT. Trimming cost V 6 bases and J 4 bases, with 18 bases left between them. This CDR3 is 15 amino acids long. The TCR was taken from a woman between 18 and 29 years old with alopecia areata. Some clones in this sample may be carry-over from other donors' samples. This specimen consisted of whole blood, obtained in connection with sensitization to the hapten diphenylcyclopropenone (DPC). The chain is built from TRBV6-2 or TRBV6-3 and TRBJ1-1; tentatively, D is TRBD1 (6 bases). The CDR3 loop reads CASRPQGRRITEAFF. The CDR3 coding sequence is TGTGCCAGCAGACCACAGGGTCGGCGGATCACTGAAGCTTTCTTT.